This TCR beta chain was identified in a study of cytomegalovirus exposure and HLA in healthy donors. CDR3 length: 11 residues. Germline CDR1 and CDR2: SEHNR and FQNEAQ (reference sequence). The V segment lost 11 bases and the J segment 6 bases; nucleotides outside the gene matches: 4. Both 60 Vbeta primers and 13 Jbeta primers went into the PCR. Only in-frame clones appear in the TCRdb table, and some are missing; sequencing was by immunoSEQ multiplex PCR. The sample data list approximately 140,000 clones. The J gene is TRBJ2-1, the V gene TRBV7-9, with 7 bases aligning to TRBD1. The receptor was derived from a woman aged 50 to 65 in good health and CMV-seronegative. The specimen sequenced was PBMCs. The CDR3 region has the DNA TGTGCCTCGACAGGGCCCAATGAGCAGTTCTTC. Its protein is CASTGPNEQFF.